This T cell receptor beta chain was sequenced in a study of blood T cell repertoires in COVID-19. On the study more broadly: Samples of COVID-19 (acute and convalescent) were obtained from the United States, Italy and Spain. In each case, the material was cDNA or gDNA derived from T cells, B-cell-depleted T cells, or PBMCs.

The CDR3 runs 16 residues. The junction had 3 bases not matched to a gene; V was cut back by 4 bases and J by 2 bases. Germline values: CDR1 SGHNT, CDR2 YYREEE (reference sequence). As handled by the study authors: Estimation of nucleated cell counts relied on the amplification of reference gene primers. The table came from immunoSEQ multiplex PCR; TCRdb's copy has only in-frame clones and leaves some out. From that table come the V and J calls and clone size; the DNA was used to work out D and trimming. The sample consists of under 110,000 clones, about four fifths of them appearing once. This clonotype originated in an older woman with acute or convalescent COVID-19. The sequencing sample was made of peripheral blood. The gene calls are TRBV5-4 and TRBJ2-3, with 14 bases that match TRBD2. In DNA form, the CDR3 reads TGTGCCAGCAGCGTGGGACTAGCGGGGGCCACAGATACGCAGTATTTT. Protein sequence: CASSVGLAGATDTQYF.